The clone carrying this T cell receptor (beta chain) counts as medium-sized. TCRdb fed the RT-PCR reads into MiXCR, producing one record per CDR3 protein. The repertoire holds around 9,000 distinct CDR3 sequences, with 3% to 4.5% as singletons. This entry belongs to a study of patients and donors after allogeneic stem cell transplantation. V lost 5 bases to trimming and J lost 0 bases, with 14 bases between them. Germline CDR1 reads SEHNR; CDR2 reads FQNEAQ (reference sequence). The CDR3 has 16 residues. Sequencing input: blood, either unsorted or a sorted T cell fraction (not recorded which). The sequence derives from a human donor who was either an allogeneic HSCT recipient or a stem cell or donor lymphocyte infusion donor (not recorded which). It is not recorded whose cells these are; they may come from a transplant donor. The chain couples TRBV7-9 to TRBJ1-3; tentatively, D is TRBD1 (5 bases). The CDR3 reads CASSPGGPLSGNTIYF. The CDR3 coding sequence is TGTGCCAGCAGCCCCGGGGGACCCCTCTCTGGAAACACCATATATTTT.